Listed below are T cell receptor beta chains from one sample, sequenced in a study of beta chain features in type 1 diabetes. The data were produced by immunoSEQ multiplex PCR, yet TCRdb's version contains in-frame clones alone and is incomplete. The sample holds 130,000 to 150,000 clones, 48% seen once. Sequencing used Tregs from blood. All receptors come from a man aged 18 to 35 in good health. The CDR3 runs from the conserved cysteine through the conserved F or W. A D gene is named only where the DNA matches it firmly. Only some rows state a clone size, as once, few, many or a class for expanded clones.

TRBJ2-7,NA,TRBD1,TRBV9,14,TGTGCCAGCAGCGTAGGTCAGGGGGCTATTGAGCAGTACTTC,CASSVGQGAIEQYF
TRBJ1-1,few,NA,TRBV29-1,13,TGCAGCGTTGCTCAGGTTGTGAACACTGAAGCTTTCTTT,CSVAQVVNTEAFF
TRBJ2-3,NA,NA,TRBV7-2,14,TGTGCCAGCAGGTTAGGGCTGAGCACAGATACGCAGTATTTT,CASRLGLSTDTQYF
TRBJ2-1,NA,NA,TRBV10-3,13,TGTGCCATCAGTGACCCAGGACAGAGTGAGCAGTTCTTC,CAISDPGQSEQFF
TRBJ2-7,once,NA,TRBV7-8,12,TGTGCCAGCAGCTCCCGGGGCTACGAGCAGTACTTC,CASSSRGYEQYF
TRBJ2-3,NA,NA,TRBV7-2,15,TGTGCCAGCAGCTGGAGGGTGGGGGGTACAGATACGCAGTATTTT,CASSWRVGGTDTQYF
TRBJ1-5,NA,NA,TRBV2,17,TGTGCCAGCAGTGATGTAGGACAGCCTCTTAGCAATCAGCCCCAGCATTTT,CASSDVGQPLSNQPQHF
TRBJ2-7,NA,NA,TRBV6-6,16,TGTGCCAGCAGAGCGCCTCAGGGATCCGACTCCTACGAGCAGTACTTC,CASRAPQGSDSYEQYF
TRBJ2-3,few,TRBD2,TRBV5-1,15,TGCGCCAGCAGCTTTGAACGGGGGGGCACAGATACGCAGTATTTT,CASSFERGGTDTQYF
TRBJ2-1,NA,NA,TRBV7-9,11,TGTGCCAGCAGCTTAGTAAATGAGCAGTTCTTC,CASSLVNEQFF
TRBJ2-1,NA,NA,TRBV4-2,17,TGTGCCAGCAGCCAAGATTTAGGACTTCATGTCCACAATGAGCAGTTCTTC,CASSQDLGLHVHNEQFF
TRBJ2-3,NA,NA,TRBV14,14,TGTGCCAGCAGCCAATGGCAGGGGTCAGATACGCAGTATTTT,CASSQWQGSDTQYF
TRBJ2-3,NA,TRBD2,TRBV7-2,17,TGTGCCAGCAGCTTCTTTAGAGGCGGGGGGCGGGCAGATACGCAGTATTTT,CASSFFRGGGRADTQYF
TRBJ1-4,once,TRBD1,TRBV2,14,TGTGCCAGCATGAGGACAGGGGCCGGGGAAAAACTGTTTTTT,CASMRTGAGEKLFF
TRBJ1-2,few,NA,TRBV5-1,15,TGCGCCAGCAGCTTTGGGGACACTATTAACTATGGCTACACCTTC,CASSFGDTINYGYTF
TRBJ2-7,NA,NA,TRBV28,15,TGTGCCAGCACCATCGGTGCGGGGACCGGTTACGAGCAGTACTTC,CASTIGAGTGYEQYF
TRBJ2-5,few,NA,TRBV20-1,10,TGCAGTGATCTGCGGGAGACCCAGTACTTC,CSDLRETQYF
TRBJ1-1,few,NA,TRBV5-1,15,TGCGCCAGCAGCTTGGTAGGGGCCTCGAACACTGAAGCTTTCTTT,CASSLVGASNTEAFF
TRBJ2-2,few,NA,TRBV7-3,14,TGTGCCAGCAGCCGATCAGGGGGGCCCGGGGAGCTGTTTTTT,CASSRSGGPGELFF
TRBJ2-5,NA,TRBD1,TRBV18,16,TGTGCCAGCTCACCACGAACAGGGGGCTGGCAAGAGACCCAGTACTTC,CASSPRTGGWQETQYF
TRBJ2-3,NA,TRBD2,TRBV9,17,TGTGCCAGCAGCCGACTGACCCTAGCGGATGGGATAGATACGCAGTATTTT,CASSRLTLADGIDTQYF
TRBJ1-4,NA,TRBD1,TRBV5-6,14,TGTGCCAGCAGCTTGACAGGGGTCAATGAAAAACTGTTTTTT,CASSLTGVNEKLFF
TRBJ1-1,NA,TRBD1,TRBV28,15,TGTGCCAGCAGTCCAGGGGGCAGGAGGAACACTGAAGCTTTCTTT,CASSPGGRRNTEAFF
TRBJ1-1,few,NA,TRBV7-6,14,TGTGCCAGCAGCTTATTCCAGGTGAACACTGAAGCTTTCTTT,CASSLFQVNTEAFF
TRBJ2-7,NA,TRBD2,TRBV11-2,16,TGTGCCAGCAGCCGTAGACTAGCGGGGATAACCTACGAGCAGTACTTC,CASSRRLAGITYEQYF
TRBJ2-2,NA,NA,TRBV29-1,12,TGCAGCTCGAGCCTGCTCACCGGGGAGCTGTTTTTT,CSSSLLTGELFF
TRBJ1-3,NA,NA,TRBV4-2,14,TGTGCCAGCAGCCAAGGGCGGGCTGGAAACACCATATATTTT,CASSQGRAGNTIYF
TRBJ2-7,NA,NA,TRBV25-1,13,TGTGCCAGCAGTGAACCAGGGGTATACGAGCAGTACTTC,CASSEPGVYEQYF
TRBJ1-2,NA,NA,TRBV11-2,14,TGTGCCAGCAGCTTGTCGACCGGGAACTATGGCTACACCTTC,CASSLSTGNYGYTF
TRBJ2-7,few,NA,TRBV6-1,13,TGTGCCAGCAGTCCGGTGGGGCTTTACGAGCAGTACTTC,CASSPVGLYEQYF
TRBJ2-1,NA,TRBD1,TRBV9,16,TGTGCCAGCAGCGCCAGGACGAGGGGGCTTTACAATGAGCAGTTCTTC,CASSARTRGLYNEQFF
TRBJ2-7,NA,NA,TRBV28,17,TGTGCCAGCAGACGACCCCTTAGCGGGACAGCCCTCAACGAGCAGTACTTC,CASRRPLSGTALNEQYF
TRBJ1-2,NA,NA,TRBV25-1,14,TGTGCCAGCAGTGATTTGGGCAGACCCTATGGCTACACCTTC,CASSDLGRPYGYTF
TRBJ2-2,NA,NA,TRBV19,15,TGTGCCAGTAGTATCAATTGGCGGAGCACCGGGGAGCTGTTTTTT,CASSINWRSTGELFF
TRBJ1-6,NA,TRBD1,TRBV6-6,16,TGTGCCAGCCCCCAACGACAGGGCGCTCTTAATTCCCCCCTCCACTTT,CASPQRQGALNSPLHF
TRBJ2-3,NA,NA,TRBV6-4,13,TGTGCCAGCAGCCCTCGAAGGGGGGATACGCAGTATTTT,CASSPRRGDTQYF
TRBJ2-2,NA,TRBD1,TRBV4-3,15,TGCGCCAGCAGCCAAGAACAGGGGTCGGCCGGGGAGCTGTTTTTT,CASSQEQGSAGELFF
TRBJ1-1,NA,NA,TRBV6-6,15,TGTGCCAGCAGTCCCGGGGTCACGCCGAACACTGAAGCTTTCTTT,CASSPGVTPNTEAFF
TRBJ2-1,NA,NA,TRBV28,15,TGTGCCAGCACAACTTCAGGGGGGCGTTGGAACGAGCAGTTCTTC,CASTTSGGRWNEQFF
TRBJ2-1,NA,TRBD2,TRBV6-6,14,TGTGCCAGCAAGCTAGCGGGAGTTGGCGATGAGCAGTTCTTC,CASKLAGVGDEQFF
TRBJ1-4,few,NA,TRBV28,13,TGTGCCAGCAGAGCGGACAGCCATGAAAAACTGTTTTTT,CASRADSHEKLFF
TRBJ2-7,few,NA,TRBV23-1,15,TGCGCCAGCAGTCAATCGGAGGACTGCTCCTACGAGCAGTACTTC,CASSQSEDCSYEQYF
TRBJ2-1,few,TRBD2,TRBV15,16,TGTGCCACCAGCCCTGAGTTGGTAGCGGGGTCAAATGAGCAGTTCTTC,CATSPELVAGSNEQFF
TRBJ2-7,NA,TRBD1,TRBV5-1,16,TGCGCCAGCAGCTTTGCCGACTCGACAGGGGGGCACGAGCAGTACTTC,CASSFADSTGGHEQYF
TRBJ2-1,NA,TRBD2,TRBV6-1,14,TGTGCCAGTAAGACTAGCTCACCTCCCGGTGAGCAGTTCTTC,CASKTSSPPGEQFF
TRBJ1-1,NA,NA,TRBV5-1,17,TGCGCCAGCAGCTTACGGGTTATAGGGGGTTCTAATACTGAAGCTTTCTTT,CASSLRVIGGSNTEAFF
TRBJ1-2,NA,TRBD1,TRBV7-2,14,TGTGCCAGCAGCCGGGACAGGGAAAACTATGGCTACACCTTC,CASSRDRENYGYTF
TRBJ2-7,NA,NA,TRBV7-9,16,TGTGCCAGCAGCTTAGATGATACTAGCCCCTTCTACGAGCAGTACTTC,CASSLDDTSPFYEQYF
TRBJ2-1,NA,TRBD2,TRBV5-4,17,TGTGCCAGCAGAAAGAACGGCCCTAGCGGGACCTACAATGAGCAGTTCTTC,CASRKNGPSGTYNEQFF
TRBJ2-4,NA,TRBD2,TRBV7-2,12,TGTGCCAGCAGCCCGGGGGGGAACATTCAGTACTTC,CASSPGGNIQYF
TRBJ2-3,few,TRBD2,TRBV28,13,TGTGCCAGCAACGGACTAGTAACAGATACGCAGTATTTT,CASNGLVTDTQYF
TRBJ2-5,few,NA,TRBV6-1,14,TGTGCCAGCGGTTTCGGACAGCTGGGGAAGACCCAGTACTTC,CASGFGQLGKTQYF
TRBJ2-7,NA,NA,TRBV28,15,TGTGCCAGCAGCATCCAAAATCGAGGTCCCTACGAGCAGTACTTC,CASSIQNRGPYEQYF
TRBJ1-3,NA,NA,TRBV18,14,TGTGCCAGCTCACAGACAGGAGAATGGAACACCATATATTTT,CASSQTGEWNTIYF
TRBJ2-4,few,NA,TRBV30,11,TGTGCCTGGAGTGGAGCGGCCATTCAGTACTTC,CAWSGAAIQYF